One and the same sample provided the 17 T cell receptor beta chains below, sequenced in a study of blood T cells in healthy people across ages. With a J-beta primer mix and a sample-barcoded 5' primer, a second PCR ran about 7 to 12 cycles. One entry per CDR3 protein, called by TCRdb with MiXCR from the 5' RACE reads. The sample has some 1.4 million distinct CDR3 sequences; roughly 40% are singletons. The sequencing input was blood. The source of these receptors is a woman between 18 and 29 years old in good health.

The chain links TRBV10-1 to TRBJ1-1, with D uncertain. Germline V gene sequence: CDR1 WNHNN, CDR2 SYGVQD (reference sequence). The CDR3 contains 14 residues. The V end was cut by 3 bases, the J end by 2 bases, with 10 bases between. The CDR3 protein is CASSDFGKNTEAFF. CDR3 in DNA: TGCGCCAGCAGTGATTTCGGCAAAAACACTGAAGCTTTCTTT.

The rearrangement links TRBV5-1 to TRBJ2-7; TRBD2 matches 7 bases. In germline, CDR1 is SGHRS, CDR2 YFSETQ. V lost 0 bases to trimming and J lost 1 base; unmatched junction nucleotides: 4. The CDR3 is 15 amino acids. CDR3 in DNA: TGCGCCAGCAGCTTGGAGGCGGGACTATCCTACGAGCAGTACTTC. Translating gives CASSLEAGLSYEQYF.

This clonotype occurred a few times. This rearrangement joins TRBV6-2 or TRBV6-3 to TRBJ1-5; D gene uncertain. The germline V gene encodes CDR1 MNHEY and CDR2 SVGEGT. Between the trimmed V and J ends, which lost 0 bases and 2 bases, there was a span of 11 bases. The CDR3 has 16 amino acids. For the CDR3, the DNA is TGTGCCAGCAGTTACTCGGAGATCAGAGGCAATCAGCCCCAGCATTTT. Amino acids: CASSYSEIRGNQPQHF.

The V and J genes are TRBV12-3 or TRBV12-4 and TRBJ1-5; 7 bases are shared with TRBD1. The CDR3 sequence is 16 residues long. V gave up 5 bases and J gave up 7 bases; unmatched junction bases: 14. In DNA, the CDR3 is TGTGCCAGCAGTCCCGGTGGAGGGGGCGGCGGCCAGCCCCAGCATTTT. As protein: CASSPGGGGGGQPQHF.

The chain has TRBV3-1 and TRBJ2-1, with D perhaps matching TRBD2 (6 bases). Trimming stripped 0 bases from V and 2 bases from J, with 8 bases between. Germline-derived CDR1 and CDR2 are LGHDT and YNNKEL (reference sequence). CDR3 length: 15 residues. The CDR3 sequence is CASSQERDPYNEQFF. As DNA, the CDR3 is TGTGCCAGCAGCCAAGAGCGGGACCCCTACAATGAGCAGTTCTTC.

V is TRBV5-1 and J is TRBJ2-4, with 12 bases matching TRBD2. V lost 4 bases, J lost 6 bases, and 11 bases stayed unmatched. This CDR3 contains 17 residues. CDR1 SGHRS and CDR2 YFSETQ come from the germline V gene. The CDR3 sequence: CASSVGLAGSNLNIQYF. The CDR3 DNA follows: TGCGCCAGCAGCGTGGGACTAGCGGGCTCAAACTTAAACATTCAGTACTTC.

The V gene is TRBV12-3 or TRBV12-4, the J gene TRBJ2-7; a possible D gene is TRBD1 (5 bases). The CDR3 contains 15 residues. The V and J ends lost 7 bases and 4 bases respectively, with 20 bases between them. As DNA, the CDR3 is TGTGCCAGCAAGGGGAACGAACAGGTGGCATACGAGCAGTACTTC. It is translated as CASKGNEQVAYEQYF.

There are a few counts of this clonotype. The junction does not match germline at one end; this may be a read error. The V call is TRBV7-7, the J call TRBJ2-5; 7 bases are shared with TRBD1. This CDR3 has 15 amino acids. Germline loops: CDR1 SSHAT, CDR2 FNYEAQ (reference sequence). CDR3 DNA: TGTGCTAGCAGCGCGCAGACAGGGTTGGGAGAGACCCAGTACTTC. This sequence encodes CASSAQTGLGETQYF.

The chain recombines TRBV9 with TRBJ2-1, with a possible D match to TRBD2 (6 bases). The CDR3 length is 13 residues. Germline V CDR1 and CDR2: SGDLS, YYNGEE. V was pared by 3 bases and J by 7 bases, with 11 bases between. This CDR3 reads CASSGGTSNEQFF. CDR3 DNA sequence: TGTGCCAGCAGCGGGGGGACTTCTAATGAGCAGTTCTTC.

A few counts support this clonotype. V gene TRBV7-2 combines with J gene TRBJ2-5, with no clear D. Germline CDR1 is SGHTA and CDR2 is FQGNSA. CDR3 size: 15 residues. Trimming removed 1 base from V and 4 bases from J, with 13 bases in between. CDR3 coding DNA: TGTGCCAGCAGCTTAGATCCAGGTTCCCCAGAGACCCAGTACTTC. This translates into CASSLDPGSPETQYF. The full variable domain, its missing parts supplied by reference TRBV7-2 and TRBJ2-5, is GAGVSQSPSNKVTEKGKDVELRCDPISGHTALYWYRQSLGQGLEFLIYFQGNSAPDKSGLPSDRFSAERTGGSVSTLTIQRTQQEDSAVYLCASSLDPGSPETQYFGPGTRLLVL.

The gene calls are TRBV28 and TRBJ1-6; unclear D gene. Germline CDR1 MDHEN, CDR2 SYDVKM. The CDR3 contains 12 residues. Trimming cost V 4 bases and J 18 bases, with 16 bases left between them. The CDR3 loop is CASSSPLFPSHF. In DNA form, the CDR3 reads TGTGCCAGCAGTTCACCGCTATTCCCTAGCCACTTT.

J is TRBJ2-7 and V is TRBV9, with 8 bases matching TRBD2. Germline V lookup: CDR1 SGDLS, CDR2 YYNGEE. The CDR3 covers 14 residues. The V gene end was trimmed by 1 base and the J gene end by 2 bases; junction bases not matched to a gene: 2. Written as DNA, the CDR3 is TGTGCCAGCAGCGTAAGAGCGGGGGCCTACGAGCAGTACTTC. Translation gives CASSVRAGAYEQYF.

The rearrangement joins TRBV6-1 to TRBJ2-5; 14 bases line up with TRBD2. CDR3 length: 19 amino acids. The germline gives CDR1 MNHNS, CDR2 SASEGT. Trimming took 7 bases from V and 2 from J; bases not matched to a gene: 15. CDR3 loop: CASNPLMTSGRASQETQYF. CDR3 sequence (DNA): TGTGCCAGCAACCCACTGATGACTAGCGGGAGGGCTTCACAAGAGACCCAGTACTTC.

The chain uses TRBV28 and TRBJ2-5; 7 bases fit TRBD1. CDR1 is MDHEN, CDR2 SYDVKM, per germline. The CDR3 is 14 residues long. J was trimmed by 3 bases and V by 6 bases; bases with no gene match: 7. CDR3 bases: TGTGCCAGCAGACAACAGGGGTTGGAAGAGACCCAGTACTTC. The encoded protein is CASRQQGLEETQYF.

V and J are TRBV6-1 and TRBJ1-1, with D unclear. The V end was cut by 8 bases, the J end by 10 bases, with 5 bases between. The CDR3 loop spans 8 amino acids. Germline CDR1 is MNHNS and CDR2 is SASEGT. The chain's CDR3 is CASSPAFF. The CDR3, as DNA: TGTGCCAGCTCCCCAGCTTTCTTT.

The chain joins TRBV6-5 to TRBJ2-3; D uncertain. This CDR3 contains 13 residues. CDR1 and CDR2 from the germline V gene are MNHEY and SVGAGI. The ends were cut back, 1 base at V and 6 bases at J, with 8 bases in the middle. CDR3 in amino acids: CASSYYFSDTQYF. In DNA, the CDR3 is TGTGCCAGCAGTTACTACTTTTCCGATACGCAGTATTTT.

Note on this clonotype: Germline is not matched at one junction end, which may reflect a read error. The chain is built from TRBV7-9 and TRBJ2-3, with 9 bases fitting TRBD2. The CDR3 loop spans 15 amino acids. Germline CDR1 is SEHNR and CDR2 is FQNEAQ (reference sequence). DNA of the CDR3: TGTGCCAACAGCTTAGCGGGACTAGCATCAGATACGCAGTATTTT. Protein product: CANSLAGLASDTQYF.